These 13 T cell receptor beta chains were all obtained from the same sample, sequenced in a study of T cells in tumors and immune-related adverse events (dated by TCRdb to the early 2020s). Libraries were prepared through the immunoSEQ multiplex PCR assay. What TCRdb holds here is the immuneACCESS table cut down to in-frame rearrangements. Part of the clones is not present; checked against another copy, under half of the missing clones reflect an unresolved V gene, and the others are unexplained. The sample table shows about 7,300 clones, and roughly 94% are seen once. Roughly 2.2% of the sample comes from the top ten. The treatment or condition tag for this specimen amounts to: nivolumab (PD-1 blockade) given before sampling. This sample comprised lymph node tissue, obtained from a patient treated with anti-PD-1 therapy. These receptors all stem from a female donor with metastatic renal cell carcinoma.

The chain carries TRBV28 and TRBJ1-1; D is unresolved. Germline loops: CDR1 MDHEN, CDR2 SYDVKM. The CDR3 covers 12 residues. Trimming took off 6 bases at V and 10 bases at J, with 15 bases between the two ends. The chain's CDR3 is CASSSTRVVAFF. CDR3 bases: TGTGCCAGCAGCTCCACCCGCGTGGTAGCTTTCTTT.

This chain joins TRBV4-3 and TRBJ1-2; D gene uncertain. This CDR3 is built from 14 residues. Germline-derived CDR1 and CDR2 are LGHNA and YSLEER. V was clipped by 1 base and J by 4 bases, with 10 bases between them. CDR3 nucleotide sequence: TGCGCCAGCAGCCAAGCGGGCAGTAGCTATGGCTACACCTTC. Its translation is CASSQAGSSYGYTF.

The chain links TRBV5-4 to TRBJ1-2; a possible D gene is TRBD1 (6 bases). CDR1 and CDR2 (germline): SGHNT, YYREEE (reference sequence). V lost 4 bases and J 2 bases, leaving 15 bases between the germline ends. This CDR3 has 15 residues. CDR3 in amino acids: CASSISATGNYGYTF. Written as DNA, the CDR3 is TGTGCCAGCAGCATATCCGCAACAGGGAACTATGGCTACACCTTC.

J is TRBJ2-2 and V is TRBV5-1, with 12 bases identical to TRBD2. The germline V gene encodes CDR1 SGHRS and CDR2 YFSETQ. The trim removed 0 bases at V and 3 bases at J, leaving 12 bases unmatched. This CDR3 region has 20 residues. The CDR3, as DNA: TGCGCCAGCAGCTTGGATCGACTAGCGGGAGTTATTGGGGACACCGGGGAGCTGTTTTTT. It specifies CASSLDRLAGVIGDTGELFF.

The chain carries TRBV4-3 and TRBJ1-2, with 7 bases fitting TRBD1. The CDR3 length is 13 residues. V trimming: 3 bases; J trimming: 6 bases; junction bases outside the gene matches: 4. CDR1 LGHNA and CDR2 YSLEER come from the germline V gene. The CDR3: CASSQEGTDGYTF. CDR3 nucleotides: TGCGCCAGCAGCCAGGAAGGGACAGATGGCTACACCTTC.

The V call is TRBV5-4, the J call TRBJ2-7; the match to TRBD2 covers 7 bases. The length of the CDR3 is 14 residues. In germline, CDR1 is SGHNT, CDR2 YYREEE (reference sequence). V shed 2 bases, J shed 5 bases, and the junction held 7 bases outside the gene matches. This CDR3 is CASSFGAGFNEQYF. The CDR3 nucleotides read TGTGCCAGCAGCTTCGGAGCGGGATTTAACGAGCAGTACTTC.

The DNA for the CDR3 is TGTGCCAGCAGTCGTGCTGGGGGGGCGTCAGAGACCCAGTACTTC. Its translation is CASSRAGGASETQYF. The chain carries TRBV7-6 and TRBJ2-5; tentative D call: TRBD2 (7 bases). The CDR3 sequence is 15 residues long. Germline assignment: CDR1 SGHVS and CDR2 FNYEAQ. The V end lost 6 bases, the J end lost 4 bases, and 18 bases lay between the germline ends.

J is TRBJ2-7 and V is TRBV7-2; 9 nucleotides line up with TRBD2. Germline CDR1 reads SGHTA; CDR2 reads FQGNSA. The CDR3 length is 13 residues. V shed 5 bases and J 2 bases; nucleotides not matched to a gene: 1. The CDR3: CASSAGGPYEQYF. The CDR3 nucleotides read TGTGCCAGCAGCGCGGGGGGGCCCTACGAGCAGTACTTC.

CDR3 region: CATRGETSGAYEQYF. CDR3 DNA sequence: TGTGCCACCAGGGGAGAAACTAGCGGGGCCTACGAGCAGTACTTC. The V call is TRBV28, the J call TRBJ2-7; 10 nucleotides agree with TRBD2. The germline CDR1 and CDR2 sequences are MDHEN and SYDVKM. This CDR3 comprises 15 residues. Losses at the gene ends were 10 bases for V and 2 bases for J; bases not matched to a gene: 11.

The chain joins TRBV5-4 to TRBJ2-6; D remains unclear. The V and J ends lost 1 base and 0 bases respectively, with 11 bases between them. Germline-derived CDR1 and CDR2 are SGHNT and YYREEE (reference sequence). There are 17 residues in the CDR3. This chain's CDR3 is CASSLPGSSSGANVLTF. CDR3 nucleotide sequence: TGTGCCAGCAGCTTGCCAGGCAGCTCCTCTGGGGCCAACGTCCTGACTTTC.

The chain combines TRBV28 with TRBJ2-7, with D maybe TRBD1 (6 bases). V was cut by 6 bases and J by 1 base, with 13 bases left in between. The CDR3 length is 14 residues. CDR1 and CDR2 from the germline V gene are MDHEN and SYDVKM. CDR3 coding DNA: TGTGCCAGCAGACGTTACGGACAGTCCTACGAGCAGTACTTC. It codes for CASRRYGQSYEQYF.

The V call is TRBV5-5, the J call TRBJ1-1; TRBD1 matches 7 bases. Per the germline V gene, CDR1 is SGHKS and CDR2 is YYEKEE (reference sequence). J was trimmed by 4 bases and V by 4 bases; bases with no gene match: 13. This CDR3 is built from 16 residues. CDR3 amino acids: CASSPLAQGVGTEAFF. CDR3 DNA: TGTGCCAGCAGCCCCCTGGCGCAGGGGGTAGGCACTGAAGCTTTCTTT.

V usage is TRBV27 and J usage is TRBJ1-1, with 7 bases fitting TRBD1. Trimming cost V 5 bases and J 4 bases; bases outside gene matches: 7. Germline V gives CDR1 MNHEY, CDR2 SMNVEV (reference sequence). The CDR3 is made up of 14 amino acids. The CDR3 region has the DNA TGTGCCAGCAGTACCAGAACAGGGGCCACTGAAGCTTTCTTT. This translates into CASSTRTGATEAFF.